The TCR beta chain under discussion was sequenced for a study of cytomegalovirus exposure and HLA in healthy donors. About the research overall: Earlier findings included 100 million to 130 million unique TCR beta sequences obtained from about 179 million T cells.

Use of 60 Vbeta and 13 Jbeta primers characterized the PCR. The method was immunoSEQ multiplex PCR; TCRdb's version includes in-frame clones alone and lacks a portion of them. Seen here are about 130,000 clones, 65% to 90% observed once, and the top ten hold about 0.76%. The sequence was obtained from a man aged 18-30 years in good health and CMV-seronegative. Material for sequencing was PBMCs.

As DNA, the CDR3 is TGTGCCAGCTCCATTATGGGAGAGATGCGAGGCACTGAAGCTTTCTTT. It encodes CASSIMGEMRGTEAFF. This chain connects TRBV5-8 to TRBJ1-1; D gene ambiguous. With 7 bases removed from V and 4 bases from J, the gap between germline ends came to 23 bases. This CDR3 comprises 16 residues. CDR1 and CDR2 (germline): SGHTS, YDEGEE.